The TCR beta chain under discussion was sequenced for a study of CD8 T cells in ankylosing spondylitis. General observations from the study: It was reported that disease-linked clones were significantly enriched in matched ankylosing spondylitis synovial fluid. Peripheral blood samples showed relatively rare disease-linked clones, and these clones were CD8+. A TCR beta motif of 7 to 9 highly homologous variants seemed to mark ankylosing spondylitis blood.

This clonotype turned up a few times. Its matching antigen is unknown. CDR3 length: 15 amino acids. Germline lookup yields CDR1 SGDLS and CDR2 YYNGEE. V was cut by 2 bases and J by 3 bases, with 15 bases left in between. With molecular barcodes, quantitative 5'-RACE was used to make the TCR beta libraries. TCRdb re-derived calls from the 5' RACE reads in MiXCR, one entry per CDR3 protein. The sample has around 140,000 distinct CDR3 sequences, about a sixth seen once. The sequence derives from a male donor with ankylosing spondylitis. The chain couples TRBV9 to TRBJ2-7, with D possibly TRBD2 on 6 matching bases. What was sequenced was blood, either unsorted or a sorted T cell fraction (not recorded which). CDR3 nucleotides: TGTGCCAGCAGCGTTGGTGGAGGGGATAACTACGAGCAGTACTTC. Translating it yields CASSVGGGDNYEQYF.